The entry below gives a single T cell receptor beta chain sequence along with its context. Antigen specificity is unknown. These data come from a study of cytomegalovirus exposure and HLA in healthy donors. Overall study results and limits: Published work reported that the classifier diagnosed cytomegalovirus status with high specificity and sensitivity. Earlier findings revealed that most TCR beta V segments proved productive either about 90% or about 30% of the time. Most TCR sequences were rare, but some public TCRs occurred in many donors.

The PCR employed 60 Vbeta primers together with 13 Jbeta primers. Using immunoSEQ multiplex PCR, the repertoire was profiled, and TCRdb retains in-frame clones only, with some absent. The sample carries about 100,000 clones, around 74% recorded once. The clonotype comes from a male donor in good health and CMV-seropositive. The source material was PBMCs.

The CDR3 loop is CASSLRTDLRLSAEAFF. CDR3 sequence (DNA): TGCGCCAGCAGCCTTAGAACAGATCTCCGGCTTAGTGCTGAAGCTTTCTTT. The chain combines TRBV4-3 with TRBJ1-1; D call uncertain. Between the trimmed V and J ends, which lost 4 bases and 6 bases, there was a span of 24 bases. Germline loops: CDR1 LGHNA, CDR2 YSLEER. The CDR3 is 17 residues long.